Below, 29 T cell receptor beta chains from the same sample are listed, as sequenced in a study of human T cells and chemical hapten exposure. Regarding time point: patch test 1, 2 weeks after DPC sensitization. The treatment is: therapeutic diphenylcyclopropenone sensitization with weekly scalp DPC. MiXCR, run by TCRdb on the RACE reads, gives a single entry per CDR3 protein. The data contain approximately 100,000 distinct CDR3 sequences, roughly 9.6% of them singletons. The sample consisted of whole blood, taken in connection with sensitization to the hapten diphenylcyclopropenone (DPC). Every receptor here comes from a woman in her thirties or forties with alopecia areata. Some clones in this sample may be carry-over from other donors' samples.

This clonotype was counted only a few times. The CDR3 protein is CASSQDLRTGMNTEAFF. The CDR3 region has the DNA TGTGCCAGCAGCCAAGATCTGAGAACAGGGATGAACACTGAAGCTTTCTTT. The V call is TRBV4-2, the J call TRBJ1-1, with a weak D call TRBD1 (6 bases). The CDR3 spans 17 residues. The germline V and J ends were trimmed by 0 bases and 0 bases, with 14 bases remaining between them. Germline-derived CDR1 and CDR2 are LGHNA and YNFKEQ.

This clonotype was found many times. The chain links TRBV19 to TRBJ1-1; 10 nucleotides line up with TRBD1. V shed 5 bases, J shed 6 bases, and the junction held 12 bases outside the gene matches. The CDR3 covers 16 residues. Germline V gene sequence: CDR1 LNHDA, CDR2 SQIVND (reference sequence). The CDR3 loop is CASSPGTGERMAEAFF. CDR3 in DNA: TGTGCCAGTAGTCCCGGGACAGGGGAACGTATGGCTGAAGCTTTCTTT.

This clonotype has only a few counts. The gene calls are TRBV7-2 and TRBJ2-1, with 16 bases matching TRBD2. The CDR3 spans 17 residues. The ends lost 4 bases at V and 8 bases at J; junction bases unmatched: 8. Per the germline V gene, CDR1 is SGHTA and CDR2 is FQGNSA. The CDR3 region has the DNA TGTGCCAGCAGCTCCGGGACTAGCGGGGGGGCCATTGATGAGCAGTTCTTC. As protein: CASSSGTSGGAIDEQFF.

The gene calls are TRBV12-3 or TRBV12-4 and TRBJ2-7; 15 bases line up with TRBD2. This CDR3 contains 18 residues. With 7 bases clipped from V and 0 bases from J, the junction kept 10 bases outside the gene matches. DNA for the CDR3: TGTGCCAGCACACCGGGACTAGCGGGGGGTCGGAGCTCCTACGAGCAGTACTTC. This sequence encodes CASTPGLAGGRSSYEQYF.

At least ten counts were recorded for this clonotype. This chain joins TRBV29-1 and TRBJ1-1; no clear D. The CDR3 covers 15 residues. V lost 1 base and J lost 0, with 12 bases in between. The germline V gene encodes CDR1 SQVTM and CDR2 ANQGSEA. The CDR3 here is CSVEGKGSLNTEAFF. CDR3 bases: TGCAGCGTTGAAGGTAAAGGGTCCCTGAACACTGAAGCTTTCTTT.

The chain links TRBV7-2 to TRBJ2-3; 11 nucleotides agree with TRBD2. Germline CDR1 is SGHTA and CDR2 is FQGNSA. The CDR3 spans 18 residues. V lost 0 bases to trimming and J lost 4 bases; unmatched junction nucleotides: 9. The CDR3 nucleotides read TGTGCCAGCAGCTTAGCGCGGGTAGCGGGGGGGGTATCAGATACGCAGTATTTT. Translated, it gives CASSLARVAGGVSDTQYF.

J is TRBJ2-7 and V is TRBV12-3 or TRBV12-4, with D possibly TRBD2 on 6 matching bases. This CDR3 contains 15 residues. Trimming removed 4 bases at V and 0 bases at J, with 13 bases between. The CDR3 is CASSSPGLGSYEQYF. The CDR3 DNA sequence: TGTGCCAGCAGTTCACCGGGACTGGGCTCCTACGAGCAGTACTTC.

Many counts were recorded for this clonotype. CDR3 in DNA: TGTGCCAGCAGTCGACAGGGTAGGGTTGCAAGCAATCAGCCCCAGCATTTT. Amino acids: CASSRQGRVASNQPQHF. The chain is built from TRBV6-5 and TRBJ1-5; 7 nucleotides line up with TRBD1. V was clipped by 5 bases and J by 1 base; unmatched bases: 11. CDR1 and CDR2 (germline): MNHEY, SVGAGI. CDR3 length: 17 amino acids.

This clonotype appeared many times. The chain carries TRBV7-6 and TRBJ2-1, with D perhaps matching TRBD2 (7 bases). The V gene's germline CDR1 is SGHVS and CDR2 FNYEAQ. Trimming stripped 5 bases from V and 6 bases from J, with 17 bases between. The CDR3 length is 15 residues. The chain's CDR3 is CASSIGGGFLNEQFF. DNA for the CDR3: TGTGCCAGCAGCATAGGGGGGGGCTTCCTCAATGAGCAGTTCTTC.

There are a few counts of this clonotype. This sequence joins TRBV7-2 and TRBJ2-5, with 9 bases fitting TRBD1. The CDR3 has 14 residues. CDR1 is SGHTA and CDR2 is FQGNSA in the germline V gene. Unmatched junction bases numbered 7, after V lost 5 bases and J lost 6 bases. This chain's CDR3 is CASSTRTGVKTQYF. For the CDR3, the DNA is TGTGCCAGCAGCACCCGGACAGGGGTAAAGACCCAGTACTTC.

The sample holds a few counts of this clonotype. This sequence joins TRBV6-5 and TRBJ2-7; 8 nucleotides match TRBD2. The J segment lost 3 bases and the V segment lost 4 bases, leaving 11 bases of the junction unmatched. Germline V gene data show CDR1 as MNHEY and CDR2 as SVGAGI. The CDR3 totals 16 residues. The CDR3 region has the DNA TGTGCCAGCAGTTCCTGGAACGGACTAGCTCTCTACGAGCAGTACTTC. Amino acids: CASSSWNGLALYEQYF.

This clonotype was counted at least ten times. The V gene is TRBV6-1, the J gene TRBJ2-5; 10 nucleotides line up with TRBD1. The V segment lost 5 bases and the J segment 5 bases; nucleotides outside the gene matches: 5. This CDR3 region has 14 residues. CDR1 is MNHNS, CDR2 SASEGT, per germline. The CDR3 spells CASSTGTGVETQYF. In DNA, the CDR3 is TGTGCCAGCAGTACGGGGACAGGGGTTGAGACCCAGTACTTC.

This clonotype has a count of ten or more. CDR3 nucleotides: TGTGCCAGCAGTGGAGCGGGAGTAGCGGACGGTAACATTCAGTACTTC. Its protein is CASSGAGVADGNIQYF. The V and J genes are TRBV25-1 and TRBJ2-4; TRBD2 matches at 8 bases. CDR1 and CDR2 from the germline V gene are MGHDK and SYGVNS. This CDR3 contains 16 residues. V dropped 4 bases and J dropped 7; count of bases not matched to a gene: 12. Drawing the rest from reference TRBV25-1 and TRBJ2-4, the complete variable domain is EADIYQTPRYLVIGTGKKITLECSQTMGHDKMYWYQQDPGMELHLIHYSYGVNSTEKGDLSSESTVSRIRTEHFPLTLESARPSHTSQYLCASSGAGVADGNIQYFGAGTRLSVL.

This clonotype appeared many times. The chain recombines TRBV29-1 with TRBJ1-1; D uncertain. Trimming took 3 bases from V and 8 from J, leaving 10 bases between them. CDR1 is SQVTM, CDR2 ANQGSEA, per germline. The CDR3 runs 11 residues. The CDR3, as DNA: TGCAGCGTTGAGTACAGTAAAGAAGCTTTCTTT. Protein product: CSVEYSKEAFF.

This clonotype showed up just a few times. This chain joins TRBV28 and TRBJ1-2; tentatively, D is TRBD1 (5 bases). From germline, CDR1 is MDHEN and CDR2 SYDVKM. This CDR3 is 16 amino acids long. With 5 bases removed from V and 7 bases from J, the gap between germline ends came to 23 bases. This CDR3 reads CASSESPGGGYSGYTF. The CDR3 bases are TGTGCCAGCAGTGAATCGCCGGGCGGGGGTTATAGTGGCTACACCTTC.

This clonotype was found a few times. The chain is built from TRBV19 and TRBJ2-1; 10 bases fit TRBD2. V shed 4 bases and J 0 bases; nucleotides not matched to a gene: 9. The CDR3 sequence is 18 residues long. The V gene's germline CDR1 is LNHDA and CDR2 SQIVND (reference sequence). The CDR3: CASSRTSGTQSSYNEQFF. CDR3 in DNA: TGTGCCAGTAGTAGGACTAGCGGAACCCAGAGCTCCTACAATGAGCAGTTCTTC.

This rearrangement joins TRBV12-5 to TRBJ1-1; 8 bases are a match to TRBD1. Germline assignment: CDR1 LGHNT and CDR2 FRNRAP. The CDR3 extends over 15 amino acids. Unmatched junction bases numbered 4, after V lost 0 bases and J lost 4 bases. CDR3 region: CASGLVSTGATEAFF. For the CDR3, the DNA is TGTGCTAGTGGTTTGGTCTCGACAGGGGCCACTGAAGCTTTCTTT. The variable domain in full, with the rest retrieved from reference TRBV12-5 and TRBJ1-1, is DARVTQTPRHKVTEMGQEVTMRCQPILGHNTVFWYRQTMMQGLELLAYFRNRAPLDDSGMPKDRFSAEMPDATLATLKIQPSEPRDSAVYFCASGLVSTGATEAFFGQGTRLTVV.

This clonotype was observed many times. The rearrangement uses TRBV9 and TRBJ2-5; 8 bases line up with TRBD1. The J segment lost 3 bases and the V segment lost 5 bases, leaving 9 bases of the junction unmatched. This CDR3 has 15 amino acids. Germline V gene lookup returns CDR1 SGDLS and CDR2 YYNGEE. CDR3: CASSDTGGREETQYF. The CDR3 DNA sequence: TGTGCCAGCAGTGATACAGGGGGAAGAGAAGAGACCCAGTACTTC.

The genes are TRBV20-1 and TRBJ2-5, with D tentatively TRBD1 or TRBD2 (7 bases each). V was trimmed by 5 bases and J by 7 bases, leaving 20 bases between them. The CDR3 extends over 14 amino acids. Germline CDR1 reads DFQATT; CDR2 reads SNEGSKA (reference sequence). The CDR3 sequence is CSAWGTTGEGTQYF. The DNA for the CDR3 is TGCAGTGCTTGGGGTACTACAGGGGAGGGGACCCAGTACTTC.

This clonotype was observed at least ten times. J is TRBJ2-3 and V is TRBV20-1; perhaps TRBD2 as D (5 bases). V was clipped by 6 bases and J by 1 base, with 11 bases between them. The germline gives CDR1 DFQATT, CDR2 SNEGSKA (reference sequence). The CDR3 contains 13 residues. CDR3 sequence (DNA): TGCAGTGCCCAGCGGCGAGGCACAGATACGCAGTATTTT. Translation gives CSAQRRGTDTQYF.

This clonotype appeared a few times. An end of the junction does not agree with germline; a read error may underlie this. V gene TRBV28 combines with J gene TRBJ2-1, with 11 bases identical to TRBD2. The CDR3 loop spans 17 amino acids. Germline assignment: CDR1 MDHEN and CDR2 SYDVKM. The CDR3 here is CASSLGRLAGSGNGQFF. The CDR3 coding sequence is TGTGCCAGCAGTTTAGGAAGACTAGCGGGATCGGGCAATGGGCAGTTCTTC.

This clonotype was seen a handful of times. CDR3 sequence (DNA): TGTGCCAGCTCACCACCGACCTTAGGAGAGACCCAGTACTTC. Translating gives CASSPPTLGETQYF. This chain links TRBV18 with TRBJ2-5; D not certain. The V gene's germline CDR1 is KGHSH and CDR2 LQKENI. V lost 0 bases and J lost 4, with 9 bases in between. The CDR3 consists of 14 residues.

This clonotype was recorded many times. J is TRBJ2-7 and V is TRBV18, with 12 nucleotides matching TRBD1. Trimming cost V 3 bases and J 7 bases; bases outside gene matches: 4. CDR1 is KGHSH and CDR2 is LQKENI in the germline V gene. This CDR3 has 14 amino acids. For the CDR3, the DNA is TGTGCCAGCTCACCGGGACAGGGGGCAGAGGAGCAGTACTTC. It yields the protein CASSPGQGAEEQYF.

Ten or more counts support this clonotype. The gene calls are TRBV6-5 and TRBJ1-1; 8 bases fit TRBD1. This CDR3 contains 17 residues. After removal of 5 bases from V and 2 bases from J, the junction contained 13 bases not matched to a gene. CDR1 MNHEY and CDR2 SVGAGI come from the germline V gene. The CDR3 nucleotides are TGTGCCAGCAGTCGTCGGACAGGGTCGGAGTTAAACACTGAAGCTTTCTTT. Amino acid sequence: CASSRRTGSELNTEAFF.

There are a few counts of this clonotype. The chain has TRBV28 and TRBJ2-7; D ambiguous. CDR1 MDHEN and CDR2 SYDVKM come from the germline V gene. The CDR3 covers 16 residues. The V gene lost 6 bases and the J gene lost 12 bases, with 30 bases spanning the gap. CDR3 DNA sequence: TGTGCCAGCAGCCCTATTGGTACCGGGTACCCAAGAAGGTGGTACTTC. The encoded protein is CASSPIGTGYPRRWYF. Complete variable domain (other parts from reference TRBV28 and TRBJ2-7): DVKVTQSSRYLVKRTGEKVFLECVQDMDHENMFWYRQDPGLGLRLIYFSYDVKMKEKGDIPEGYSVSREKKERFSLILESASTNQTSMYLCASSPIGTGYPRRWYFGPGTRLTVT.

The V gene is TRBV3-1, the J gene TRBJ1-1; D gene ambiguous. Trimming pared 5 bases from V and 6 bases from J, leaving 10 bases between. The CDR3 totals 12 residues. The germline V gene encodes CDR1 LGHDT and CDR2 YNNKEL (reference sequence). Written as DNA, the CDR3 is TGTGCCAGCAGCACATCGTCCGCTGAAGCTTTCTTT. It is translated as CASSTSSAEAFF.

This chain joins TRBV5-6 and TRBJ2-1; 8 bases line up with TRBD1. CDR3 length equals 15 residues. V gave up 2 bases and J gave up 9 bases; unmatched junction bases: 10. Germline CDR1 SGHDT, CDR2 YYEEEE. The CDR3 loop is CASSLTGGIVGEQFF. Here the CDR3 DNA reads TGTGCCAGCAGCTTAACAGGGGGGATAGTCGGTGAGCAGTTCTTC. The complete variable domain, with remaining parts taken from reference TRBV5-6 and TRBJ2-1, reads DAGVTQSPTHLIKTRGQQVTLRCSPKSGHDTVSWYQQALGQGPQFIFQYYEEEERQRGNFPDRFSGHQFPNYSSELNVNALLLGDSALYLCASSLTGGIVGEQFFGPGTRLTVL.

This clonotype was picked up many times. The chain is built from TRBV7-9 and TRBJ2-3; D may be TRBD1 or TRBD2 (7 bases each). Trimming removed 6 bases at V and 5 bases at J, with 15 bases between. The CDR3 is made up of 14 amino acids. The germline V gene encodes CDR1 SEHNR and CDR2 FQNEAQ (reference sequence). The CDR3 sequence is CASSRQGGGDTQYF. The CDR3 DNA sequence: TGTGCCAGCAGTCGACAGGGCGGGGGAGATACGCAGTATTTT.

This clonotype was seen only a few times. The chain's CDR3 is CASSPAGVTGELFF. Written as DNA, the CDR3 is TGTGCCAGCAGCCCGGCGGGAGTCACCGGGGAGCTGTTTTTT. This chain connects TRBV7-2 to TRBJ2-2; TRBD2 matches at 7 bases. The CDR3 length is 14 residues. The germline V gene encodes CDR1 SGHTA and CDR2 FQGNSA. Trimming removed 5 bases from V and 4 bases from J; junction bases left unmatched: 4.